This TCR beta chain was recovered during a study of blood T cell repertoires in COVID-19. As for the study in general: COVID-19 samples from acute and convalescent phases originated in the United States, Italy and Spain.

Original methodology: Cell counts per sample came from amplifying reference gene primers. The assay was immunoSEQ multiplex PCR, and TCRdb's table has in-frame clones only and misses some. The V and J calls and clone size were taken over from that table, and D and trimming were inferred from the DNA. The data show around 50,000 clones, 75% to 90% seen once. The material sequenced was peripheral blood. The clonotype was recovered from a human donor in a cohort sampled during active COVID-19.

For the CDR3, the DNA is TGTGCCAGCAGCTGGAGGTACGGGGGCCAAGAGACCCAGTACTTC. Translating it yields CASSWRYGGQETQYF. This chain uses TRBV7-2 with TRBJ2-5, with a possible D match to TRBD2 (6 bases). The ends were cut back, 4 bases at V and 1 base at J, with 13 bases in the middle. Germline V gives CDR1 SGHTA, CDR2 FQGNSA. The CDR3 covers 15 residues.